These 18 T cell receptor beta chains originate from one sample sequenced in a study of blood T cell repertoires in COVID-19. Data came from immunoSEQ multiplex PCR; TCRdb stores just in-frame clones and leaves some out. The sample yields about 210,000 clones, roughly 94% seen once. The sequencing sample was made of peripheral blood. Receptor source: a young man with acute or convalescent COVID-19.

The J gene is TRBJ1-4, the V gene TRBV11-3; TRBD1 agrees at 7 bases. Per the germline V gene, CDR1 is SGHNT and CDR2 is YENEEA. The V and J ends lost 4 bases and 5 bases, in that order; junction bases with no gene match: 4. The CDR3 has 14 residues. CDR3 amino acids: CASSSGGSNEKLFF. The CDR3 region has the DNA TGTGCCAGCAGCTCAGGGGGATCGAATGAAAAACTGTTTTTT.

The CDR3: CASRADTGELFF. The CDR3 nucleotides read TGTGCCAGCAGGGCAGACACCGGGGAGCTGTTTTTT. The chain employs TRBV7-3 and TRBJ2-2; D is uncertain. The CDR3 is 12 amino acids. The V end lost 6 bases, the J end lost 3 bases, and 5 bases lay between the germline ends. Germline-derived CDR1 and CDR2 are SGHTA and FQGTGA.

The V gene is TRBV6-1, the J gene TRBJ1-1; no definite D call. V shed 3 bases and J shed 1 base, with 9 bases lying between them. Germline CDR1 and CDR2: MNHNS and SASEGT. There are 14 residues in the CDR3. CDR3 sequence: CASSEPRGNTEAFF. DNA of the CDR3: TGTGCCAGCAGTGAGCCCCGCGGGAACACTGAAGCTTTCTTT.

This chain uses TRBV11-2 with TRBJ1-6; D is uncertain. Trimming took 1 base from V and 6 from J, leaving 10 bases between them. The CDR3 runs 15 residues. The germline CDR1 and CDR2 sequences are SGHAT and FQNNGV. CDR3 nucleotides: TGTGCCAGCAGCTTAGGCGGGAGAGCTAATTCACCCCTCCACTTT. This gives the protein CASSLGGRANSPLHF.

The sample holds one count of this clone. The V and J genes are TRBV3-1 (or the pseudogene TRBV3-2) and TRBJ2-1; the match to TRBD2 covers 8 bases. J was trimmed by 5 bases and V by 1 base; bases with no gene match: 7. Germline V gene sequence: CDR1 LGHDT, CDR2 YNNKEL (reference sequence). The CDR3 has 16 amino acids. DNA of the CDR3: TGTGCCAGCAGCCAAGTCGGGGGGGGAATCCACAATGAGCAGTTCTTC. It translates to CASSQVGGGIHNEQFF.

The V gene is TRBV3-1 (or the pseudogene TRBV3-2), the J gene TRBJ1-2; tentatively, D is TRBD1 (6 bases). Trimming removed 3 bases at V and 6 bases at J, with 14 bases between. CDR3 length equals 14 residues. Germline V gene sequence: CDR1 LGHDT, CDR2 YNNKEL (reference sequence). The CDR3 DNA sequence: TGTGCCAGCAGCCAGGGGGGGCTTGGGAATGGCTACACCTTC. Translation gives CASSQGGLGNGYTF.

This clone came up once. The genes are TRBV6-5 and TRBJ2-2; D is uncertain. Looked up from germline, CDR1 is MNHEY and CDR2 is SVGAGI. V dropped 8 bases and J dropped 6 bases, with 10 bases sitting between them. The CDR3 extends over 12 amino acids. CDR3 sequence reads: CASARFSGELFF. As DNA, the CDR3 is TGTGCCAGCGCCAGGTTTTCCGGGGAGCTGTTTTTT.

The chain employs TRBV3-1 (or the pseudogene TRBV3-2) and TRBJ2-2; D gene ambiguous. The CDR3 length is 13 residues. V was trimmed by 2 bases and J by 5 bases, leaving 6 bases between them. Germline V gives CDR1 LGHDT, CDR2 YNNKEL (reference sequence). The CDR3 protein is CASSQLKTGELFF. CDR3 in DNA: TGTGCCAGCAGCCAACTAAAAACCGGGGAGCTGTTTTTT.

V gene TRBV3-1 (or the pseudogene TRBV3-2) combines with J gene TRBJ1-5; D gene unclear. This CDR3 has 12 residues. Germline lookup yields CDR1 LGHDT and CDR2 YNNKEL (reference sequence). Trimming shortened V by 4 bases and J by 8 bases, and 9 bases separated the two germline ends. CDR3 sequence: CASSRGMEPQHF. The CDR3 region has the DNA TGTGCCAGCAGCCGCGGTATGGAGCCCCAGCATTTT.

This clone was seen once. The chain's CDR3 is CASSKGPGRTDTQYF. The CDR3 bases are TGTGCCAGCAGCAAAGGCCCAGGGAGGACAGATACGCAGTATTTT. This chain connects TRBV21-1 to TRBJ2-3; the listed D gene, TRBD2, was not tested against the DNA. TRBV21-1 is annotated as a pseudogene. The CDR3 has 15 residues.

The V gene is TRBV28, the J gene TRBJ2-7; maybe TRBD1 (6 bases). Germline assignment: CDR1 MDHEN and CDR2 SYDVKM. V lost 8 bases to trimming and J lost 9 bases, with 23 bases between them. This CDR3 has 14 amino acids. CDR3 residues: CASRPGENRVVQYF. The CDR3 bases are TGTGCCAGCCGCCCAGGGGAAAACAGGGTCGTGCAGTACTTC.

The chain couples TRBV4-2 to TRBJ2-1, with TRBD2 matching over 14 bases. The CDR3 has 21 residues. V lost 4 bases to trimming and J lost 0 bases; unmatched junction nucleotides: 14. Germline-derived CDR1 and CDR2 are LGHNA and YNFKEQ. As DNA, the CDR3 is TGTGCCAGCAGCCGCAAACTGACTAGCGGGAGGGCGACGAGCTCCTACAATGAGCAGTTCTTC. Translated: CASSRKLTSGRATSSYNEQFF.

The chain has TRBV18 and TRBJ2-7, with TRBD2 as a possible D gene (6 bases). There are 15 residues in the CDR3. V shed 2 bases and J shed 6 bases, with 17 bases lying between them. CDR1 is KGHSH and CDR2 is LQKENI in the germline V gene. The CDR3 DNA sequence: TGTGCCAGCTCACCAAAACTAGCCGGATCGGGCGAGCAGTACTTC. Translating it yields CASSPKLAGSGEQYF. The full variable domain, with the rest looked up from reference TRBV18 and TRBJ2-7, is NAGVMQNPRHLVRRRGQEARLRCSPMKGHSHVYWYRQLPEEGLKFMVYLQKENIIDESGMPKERFSAEFPKEGPSILRIQQVVRGDSAAYFCASSPKLAGSGEQYFGPGTRLTVT.

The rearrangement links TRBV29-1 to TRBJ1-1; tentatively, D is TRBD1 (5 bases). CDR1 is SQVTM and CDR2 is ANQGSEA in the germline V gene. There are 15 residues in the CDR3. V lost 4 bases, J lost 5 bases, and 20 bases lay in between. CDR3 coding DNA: TGCAGCGTTGTTGGTCCTCGGAGGGGCAGGACTGAAGCTTTCTTT. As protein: CSVVGPRRGRTEAFF. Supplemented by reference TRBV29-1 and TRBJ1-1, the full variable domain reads SAVISQKPSRDICQRGTSLTIQCQVDSQVTMMFWYRQQPGQSLTLIATANQGSEATYESGFVIDKFPISRPNLTFSTLTVSNMSPEDSSIYLCSVVGPRRGRTEAFFGQGTRLTVV.

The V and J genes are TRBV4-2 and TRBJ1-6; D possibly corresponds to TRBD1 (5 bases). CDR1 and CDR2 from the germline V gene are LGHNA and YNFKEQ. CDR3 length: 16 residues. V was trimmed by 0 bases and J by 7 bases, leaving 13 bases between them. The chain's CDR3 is CASSQDLGRPNSPLHF. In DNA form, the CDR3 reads TGTGCCAGCAGCCAAGACTTGGGGCGCCCGAATTCACCCCTCCACTTT.

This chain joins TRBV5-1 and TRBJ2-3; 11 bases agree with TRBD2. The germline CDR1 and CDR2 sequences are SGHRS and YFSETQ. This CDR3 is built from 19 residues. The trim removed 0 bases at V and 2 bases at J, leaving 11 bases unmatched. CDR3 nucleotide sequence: TGCGCCAGCAGCTTGGCCGGGACTAGCGGAGTGACAAACACAGATACGCAGTATTTT. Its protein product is CASSLAGTSGVTNTDTQYF.

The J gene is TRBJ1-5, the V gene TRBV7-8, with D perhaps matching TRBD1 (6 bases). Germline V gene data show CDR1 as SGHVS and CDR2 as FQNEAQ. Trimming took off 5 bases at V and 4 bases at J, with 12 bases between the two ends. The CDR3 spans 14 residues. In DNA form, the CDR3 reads TGTGCCAGCAGCCACGGGACACCTAATCAGCCCCAGCATTTT. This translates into CASSHGTPNQPQHF.

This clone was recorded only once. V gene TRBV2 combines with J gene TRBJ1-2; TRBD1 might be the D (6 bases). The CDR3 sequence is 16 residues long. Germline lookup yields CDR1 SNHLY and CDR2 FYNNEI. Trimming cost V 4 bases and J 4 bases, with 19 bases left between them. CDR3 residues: CASSGQGPQGIYGYTF. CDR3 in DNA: TGTGCCAGCAGTGGCCAGGGGCCTCAAGGGATCTATGGCTACACCTTC.